Listed here are 22 T cell receptor beta chains from one sample, sequenced in a study of T cells in Graves' hyperthyroidism and ophthalmopathy. Amplified regions were TCR beta CDR3 sequences from RNA transcripts. Carried out on the TCR CDR3, a first-round RT-PCR used the HTBI primer set. TCRdb processed the multiplex PCR reads anew with MiXCR; each CDR3 protein has one entry. This sample has over 250,000 distinct CDR3 sequences, with 15% to 20% found just once. The sample comprised blood. All receptors come from an older woman with Graves' ophthalmopathy.

With regard to this clonotype: A clone one base away is much larger, so this may be a read error. The gene calls are TRBV7-2 and TRBJ2-5; 8 bases align to TRBD2. Germline V lookup: CDR1 SGHTA, CDR2 FQGNSA. J was trimmed by 0 bases and V by 5 bases; bases with no gene match: 11. This CDR3 has 17 amino acids. The CDR3 reads CASSQDGGGHYQETQYF. DNA of the CDR3: TGTGCCAGCAGCCAGGACGGGGGGGGGCACTACCAAGAGACCCAGTACTTC. The whole variable domain, filled in from reference TRBV7-2 and TRBJ2-5, reads GAGVSQSPSNKVTEKGKDVELRCDPISGHTALYWYRQSLGQGLEFLIYFQGNSAPDKSGLPSDRFSAERTGGSVSTLTIQRTQQEDSAVYLCASSQDGGGHYQETQYFGPGTRLLVL.

Many counts were recorded for this clonotype. The CDR3 DNA follows: TGTGCCAGCAGAACCCGGACAGGGAGGAACGAGCAGTACTTC. This encodes CASRTRTGRNEQYF. J is TRBJ2-7 and V is TRBV6-2 or TRBV6-3; TRBD1 matches at 8 bases. With V trimmed by 6 bases and J by 5 bases, 9 bases remained unmatched. CDR1 is MNHEY and CDR2 is SVGEGT in the germline V gene. The CDR3 extends over 14 amino acids.

The CDR3 DNA reads TGTGCCTGGAGTCGCGGGACTAGCGGAAGCTCCTACAATGAGCAGTTCTTC. Its protein product is CAWSRGTSGSSYNEQFF. The J gene is TRBJ2-1, the V gene TRBV5-6; TRBD2 agrees at 11 bases. Germline-derived CDR1 and CDR2 are SGHDT and YYEEEE. CDR3 length: 17 amino acids. The V and J ends lost 10 bases and 0 bases, in that order; junction bases with no gene match: 12.

A word on this clonotype: Possible read error: a much larger clone is one base away. The chain carries TRBV30 and TRBJ2-3; 9 bases match TRBD1. The CDR3 consists of 15 residues. Germline V gene sequence: CDR1 GTSNPN, CDR2 SVGIG (reference sequence). Unmatched junction bases numbered 7, after V lost 5 bases and J lost 1 base. The CDR3 here is CAWGGQGSRTDTQYF. CDR3 nucleotide sequence: TGTGCCTGGGGCGGACAGGGGTCCCGCACAGATACGCAGTATTTT.

This chain connects TRBV20-1 to TRBJ2-7; tentative D call: TRBD1 (5 bases). Trimming shortened V by 3 bases and J by 7 bases, and 16 bases separated the two germline ends. CDR3 length equals 13 residues. Germline V gene data show CDR1 as DFQATT and CDR2 as SNEGSKA (reference sequence). CDR3 protein: CSARPGSQGEQYF. Written as DNA, the CDR3 is TGCAGTGCTAGGCCTGGCAGCCAGGGTGAGCAGTACTTC.

This clonotype was recorded at least ten times. The rearrangement uses TRBV11-3 and TRBJ2-1, with D unresolved. The CDR3 runs to 17 residues. From germline, CDR1 is SGHNT and CDR2 YENEEA. The V and J ends lost 2 bases and 0 bases respectively, with 14 bases between them. For the CDR3, the DNA is TGTGCCAGCAGCTTATACTTAGGTCGAAGCTCCTACAATGAGCAGTTCTTC. It yields the protein CASSLYLGRSSYNEQFF. Based on the CDR3 plus reference TRBV11-3 and TRBJ2-1, the full variable domain is EAGVVQSPRYKIIEKKQPVAFWCNPISGHNTLYWYLQNLGQGPELLIRYENEEAVDDSQLPKDRFSAERLKGVDSTLKIQPAELGDSAVYLCASSLYLGRSSYNEQFFGPGTRLTVL.

In regard to this clonotype: Relative to the germline gene, one junction end is altered; a read error may explain this. The rearrangement links TRBV12-3 or TRBV12-4 to TRBJ1-2; D is undetermined. The CDR3 totals 12 residues. The DNA of the CDR3 is TGTGCCGGCAGTTTAAAGAGCTATGGCTACACCTTC. It yields the protein CAGSLKSYGYTF.

This chain links TRBV4-2 with TRBJ1-3; D gene unclear. Germline-derived CDR1 and CDR2 are LGHNA and YNFKEQ. V was pared by 1 base and J by 3 bases, with 10 bases between. The CDR3 covers 15 residues. The CDR3 spells CASSQVGSDGNTIYF. As DNA, the CDR3 is TGTGCCAGCAGCCAAGTTGGGTCCGATGGAAACACCATATATTTT.

This clonotype was counted ten times or more. The CDR3 sequence: CASRGGVSGGAEQFF. For the CDR3, the DNA is TGTGCCAGCAGGGGAGGGGTTAGCGGGGGGGCCGAGCAGTTCTTC. V and J are TRBV2 and TRBJ2-1, with 11 bases that match TRBD2. CDR3 length equals 15 residues. The trim removed 6 bases at V and 10 bases at J, leaving 11 bases unmatched. Germline CDR1 is SNHLY and CDR2 is FYNNEI.

This clonotype was observed a few times. The chain links TRBV6-6 to TRBJ2-3, with TRBD2 matching over 10 bases. CDR3 size: 16 residues. V dropped 0 bases and J dropped 4; count of bases not matched to a gene: 4. Germline loops: CDR1 MNHNY, CDR2 SVGAGI (reference sequence). The CDR3 DNA follows: TGTGCCAGCAGTTACTCCAGCGGGGGGGTACCAGATACGCAGTATTTT. It translates to CASSYSSGGVPDTQYF.

This clonotype was detected only a few times. V usage is TRBV7-8 and J usage is TRBJ1-4; D is undetermined. CDR3 length equals 14 residues. CDR1 is SGHVS and CDR2 is FQNEAQ in the germline V gene. Trimming took off 5 bases at V and 8 bases at J, with 15 bases between the two ends. The CDR3 bases are TGTGCCAGCAGCGCGTCCCAGACACTGGAAAAACTGTTTTTT. Its protein is CASSASQTLEKLFF.

There are many counts of this clonotype. CDR3 sequence: CAISERQLYEQYF. The CDR3 DNA follows: TGTGCCATCAGTGAGAGACAACTCTACGAGCAGTACTTC. This rearrangement joins TRBV10-3 to TRBJ2-7; D is unclear. This CDR3 has 13 amino acids. V lost 2 bases, J lost 3 bases, and 8 bases lay in between. Looked up from germline, CDR1 is ENHRY and CDR2 is SYGVKD.

This clonotype was recorded at least ten times. V is TRBV11-1 and J is TRBJ1-2; D may be TRBD1 (5 bases). V was shortened by 5 bases and J by 0 bases, with 16 bases between the two germline ends. This CDR3 comprises 16 residues. Per germline, CDR1 SGHAT and CDR2 FQDESV (reference sequence). The CDR3 region has the DNA TGTGCCAGCAGCCCGGCCGGCCAGACAGCTAACTATGGCTACACCTTC. Residues: CASSPAGQTANYGYTF.

The rearrangement links TRBV7-9 to TRBJ2-5, with a tentative D call TRBD2 (5 bases). V lost 8 bases and J lost 1, with 8 bases in between. This CDR3 is 12 amino acids long. Per germline, CDR1 SEHNR and CDR2 FQNEAQ (reference sequence). CDR3 nucleotides: TGTGCCAGCGGCCGGGGCCAAGAGACCCAGTACTTC. This gives the protein CASGRGQETQYF. The variable domain in full, completed from reference TRBV7-9 and TRBJ2-5, reads DTGVSQNPRHKITKRGQNVTFRCDPISEHNRLYWYRQTLGQGPEFLTYFQNEAQLEKSRLLSDRFSAERPKGSFSTLEIQRTEQGDSAMYLCASGRGQETQYFGPGTRLLVL.

In this sample, this clonotype turned up once. CDR3 amino acids: CASSLATGSLGEQYF. The CDR3 nucleotides read TGTGCCAGCAGCTTAGCGACAGGTTCCTTGGGAGAGCAGTACTTC. The chain is built from TRBV11-2 and TRBJ2-7; D may be TRBD1 (6 bases). V dropped 1 base and J dropped 7 bases, with 17 bases sitting between them. Germline V gene lookup returns CDR1 SGHAT and CDR2 FQNNGV. This CDR3 comprises 15 residues.

This clonotype has a count of ten or more. The rearrangement joins TRBV27 to TRBJ2-7; no reliable D call. CDR3 length equals 12 residues. CDR1 and CDR2 (germline): MNHEY, SMNVEV (reference sequence). Trimming removed 11 bases at V and 3 bases at J, with 14 bases between. The CDR3 bases are TGTGCCGTGCAATCGTATAACTACGAGCAGTACTTC. Translating it yields CAVQSYNYEQYF.

This clonotype has a count of ten or more. The rearrangement links TRBV30 to TRBJ2-1; D perhaps matches TRBD1 (6 bases). CDR1 is GTSNPN and CDR2 is SVGIG in the germline V gene (reference sequence). The CDR3 loop spans 14 amino acids. Trimming cost V 4 bases and J 4 bases, with 14 bases left between them. For the CDR3, the DNA is TGTGCCTGGACCCCACAGGGAGAATACAATGAGCAGTTCTTC. This gives the protein CAWTPQGEYNEQFF.

This clonotype showed up many times. The genes are TRBV25-1 and TRBJ1-2, with 8 bases identical to TRBD1. J gave up 7 bases and V 2 bases, and 9 bases lay outside the gene matches. The CDR3 contains 15 residues. Germline loops: CDR1 MGHDK, CDR2 SYGVNS. The CDR3 loop is CASSEVTGVGGGYTF. The CDR3 region has the DNA TGTGCCAGCAGTGAAGTGACAGGGGTAGGTGGTGGCTACACCTTC.

The V and J genes are TRBV29-1 and TRBJ2-5, with TRBD1 matching over 8 bases. V dropped 1 base and J dropped 4; count of bases not matched to a gene: 2. Germline V gene sequence: CDR1 SQVTM, CDR2 ANQGSEA. The CDR3 runs to 13 residues. The CDR3 loop reads CSVEGTGTETQYF. The CDR3 coding sequence is TGCAGCGTTGAAGGGACAGGGACAGAGACCCAGTACTTC. Looking up the rest from reference TRBV29-1 and TRBJ2-5 gives the full variable domain: SAVISQKPSRDICQRGTSLTIQCQVDSQVTMMFWYRQQPGQSLTLIATANQGSEATYESGFVIDKFPISRPNLTFSTLTVSNMSPEDSSIYLCSVEGTGTETQYFGPGTRLLVL.

In this sample, this clonotype turned up a few times. The chain is built from TRBV14 and TRBJ2-2; D is unclear. The germline V and J ends were trimmed by 4 bases and 4 bases, with 10 bases remaining between them. The germline V gene has CDR1 SGHDN and CDR2 FVKESK. The length of the CDR3 is 14 residues. CDR3 in DNA: TGTGCCAGCAGCCTTTATCTGAGCACCGGGGAGCTGTTTTTT. Encoded protein: CASSLYLSTGELFF.

This clonotype occurred many times. The rearrangement joins TRBV30 to TRBJ2-7, with a tentative D call TRBD1 (6 bases). Germline V CDR1 and CDR2: GTSNPN, SVGIG (reference sequence). Trimming cost V 1 base and J 6 bases, with 13 bases left between them. This CDR3 region has 13 residues. CDR3 in amino acids: CAWSALTGSEQYF. In DNA form, the CDR3 reads TGTGCCTGGAGTGCGCTAACAGGGTCCGAGCAGTACTTC.

The chain uses TRBV28 and TRBJ2-7; TRBD2 agrees at 11 bases. This CDR3 region has 18 residues. The V and J ends lost 5 bases and 2 bases, in that order; junction bases with no gene match: 14. In germline, CDR1 is MDHEN, CDR2 SYDVKM. In nucleotides, the CDR3 is TGTGCCAGCAGTAGCCCTAGCGGGAGGACGCTGCTAACCTACGAGCAGTACTTC. Its protein is CASSSPSGRTLLTYEQYF. Together with reference TRBV28 and TRBJ2-7, the CDR3 gives the full variable domain: DVKVTQSSRYLVKRTGEKVFLECVQDMDHENMFWYRQDPGLGLRLIYFSYDVKMKEKGDIPEGYSVSREKKERFSLILESASTNQTSMYLCASSSPSGRTLLTYEQYFGPGTRLTVT.